These T cell receptor beta chains were read from a single sample in a study of cytomegalovirus exposure and HLA in healthy donors. TCRdb keeps only in-frame clones here, not all; method: immunoSEQ multiplex PCR. The sample includes 200,000 to 250,000 clones, about 80% seen only once; the top ten take more than 0.5%. Source material: PBMCs. Receptor source: a woman in her thirties or forties in good health and CMV-seronegative. The CDR3 runs from the conserved cysteine through the conserved F or W. The D gene is left open where the match is weak. The size field is filled for only some rows; it gives once, few, many or a size class.

>TRBJ1-1|NA|TRBD1|15|TRBV6-5
CASSRTGVGNTEAFF
TGTGCCAGCAGTCGGACAGGGGTGGGAAACACTGAAGCTTTCTTT
>TRBJ2-7|NA|TRBD1|15|TRBV2
CASSGGQGTSYEQYF
TGTGCCAGCAGCGGGGGACAGGGAACTTCCTACGAGCAGTACTTC
>TRBJ1-2|NA|NA|15|TRBV5-1
CASSLSRIPTYGYTF
TGCGCCAGCAGCTTGAGCAGGATCCCTACCTATGGCTACACCTTC
>TRBJ1-1|NA|NA|14|TRBV16
CASSPSAQNAEAFF
TGTGCCAGCAGCCCATCCGCACAGAACGCTGAAGCTTTCTTT
>TRBJ1-2|NA|NA|13|TRBV2
CASIHGSIYGYTF
TGTGCCAGCATTCATGGGAGCATCTATGGCTACACCTTC
>TRBJ2-7|NA|TRBD2|15|TRBV5-6
CASSFPGGGIYEQYF
TGTGCCAGCAGCTTCCCGGGGGGGGGAATTTACGAGCAGTACTTC
>TRBJ1-1|NA|NA|14|TRBV6-6
CASSRTAVSSEAFF
TGTGCCAGCAGTAGGACAGCGGTCTCCTCAGAAGCTTTCTTT
>TRBJ1-1|NA|NA|14|TRBV5-1
CASSSYRDNTEAFF
TGCGCCAGCAGCTCCTACAGGGATAACACTGAAGCTTTCTTT
>TRBJ2-5|NA|NA|14|TRBV5-4
CASSHRGGQETQYF
TGTGCCAGCAGCCACAGAGGGGGACAAGAGACCCAGTACTTC
>TRBJ2-2|NA|TRBD2|19|TRBV7-8
CASSLALAGGLLNTGELFF
TGTGCCAGCAGCTTAGCACTAGCGGGGGGGCTCTTGAACACCGGGGAGCTGTTTTTT
>TRBJ2-2|few|TRBD2|15|TRBV19
CASSIEAGGPGELFF
TGTGCCAGTAGTATAGAAGCGGGGGGGCCCGGGGAGCTGTTTTTT
>TRBJ1-1|NA|TRBD1|14|TRBV5-1
CASSLPGGSSEAFF
TGCGCCAGCTCACTCCCAGGGGGGAGTTCTGAAGCTTTCTTT
>TRBJ1-4|few|TRBD1|15|TRBV15
CATSRGQGENEKLFF
TGTGCCACCAGCCGAGGACAGGGGGAGAATGAAAAACTGTTTTTT
>TRBJ1-4|once|TRBD1|14|TRBV16
CASSPDRLYEKLFF
TGTGCCAGCAGCCCGGACAGGTTGTATGAAAAACTGTTTTTT
>TRBJ1-1|NA|NA|15|TRBV15
CATSRDSAFNTEAFF
TGTGCCACCAGCAGAGACAGCGCCTTCAACACTGAAGCTTTCTTT
>TRBJ1-1|NA|NA|14|TRBV7-9
CASSLIPLNTEAFF
TGTGCCAGCAGCTTAATTCCTCTGAACACTGAAGCTTTCTTT
>TRBJ1-1|NA|NA|13|TRBV6-4
CASSAGGQTEAFF
TGTGCCAGCAGTGCCGGGGGGCAGACTGAAGCTTTCTTT
>TRBJ2-2|NA|NA|14|TRBV9
CASSVQGLTGELFF
TGTGCCAGCAGCGTCCAGGGGTTGACCGGGGAGCTGTTTTTT
>TRBJ2-3|NA|NA|15|TRBV7-2
CASSQGGHSTDTQYF
TGTGCCAGCAGCCAGGGGGGCCACAGCACAGATACGCAGTATTTT
>TRBJ2-1|NA|NA|14|TRBV2
CASRLGHRDNEQFF
TGTGCCAGCAGGCTGGGACATCGAGACAATGAGCAGTTCTTC
>TRBJ2-1|NA|TRBD2|15|TRBV11-1
CASSSQIGTSNEQFF
TGTGCCAGCAGCTCCCAGATCGGGACTAGTAATGAGCAGTTCTTC
>TRBJ1-4|NA|NA|13|TRBV30
CAWSWDNDEKLFF
TGTGCCTGGAGCTGGGACAACGATGAAAAACTGTTTTTT
>TRBJ1-6|NA|NA|13|TRBV27
CASTQGVYSPLHF
TGTGCCAGCACACAGGGAGTTTACTCACCCCTCCACTTT
>TRBJ2-3|NA|NA|15|TRBV7-9
CASSDTGLLVSTQYF
TGTGCCAGCAGCGATACAGGGCTGTTGGTTAGTACGCAGTATTTT
>TRBJ2-3|few|TRBD1|17|TRBV11-2
CASSFDGDRYGTDTQYF
TGTGCCAGCAGCTTTGACGGGGACAGATATGGCACAGATACGCAGTATTTT
>TRBJ1-1|few|NA|14|TRBV27
CASALKYGSTEAFF
TGTGCCAGCGCCTTAAAATATGGGAGCACTGAAGCTTTCTTT
>TRBJ2-2|few|TRBD1|13|TRBV2
CASRQGPTGELFF
TGTGCCAGCAGACAGGGGCCCACCGGGGAGCTGTTTTTT
>TRBJ1-1|NA|TRBD1|15|TRBV18
CASSRRTGGITEAFF
TGTGCCAGCTCACGACGGACAGGGGGGATCACTGAAGCTTTCTTT
>TRBJ1-1|NA|NA|14|TRBV10-3
CAISERGIGTEAFF
TGTGCCATCAGTGAGAGGGGGATCGGCACTGAAGCTTTCTTT
>TRBJ2-5|NA|TRBD1|13|TRBV19
CASSTDRVETQYF
TGTGCCAGTAGCACGGACAGGGTCGAGACCCAGTACTTC
>TRBJ2-6|NA|NA|14|TRBV10-3
CATQQGSGANVLTF
TGTGCCACCCAACAGGGCTCTGGGGCCAACGTCCTGACTTTC
>TRBJ2-6|NA|NA|12|TRBV29-1
CSAEVGANVLTF
TGCAGCGCCGAGGTAGGGGCCAACGTCCTGACTTTC
>TRBJ2-7|NA|NA|17|TRBV4-1
CPSSQAYAEQSSYEQYF
TGCCCCAGCAGCCAAGCCTATGCGGAACAATCCTCCTACGAGCAGTACTTC
>TRBJ1-4|few|TRBD1|12|TRBV29-1
CSVGQAAGKLFF
TGCAGCGTCGGACAGGCGGCGGGAAAACTGTTTTTT
>TRBJ1-6|NA|NA|13|TRBV2
CASSLQDGSPLHF
TGTGCCAGCAGTTTACAGGACGGCTCACCCCTCCACTTT
>TRBJ2-5|NA|NA|12|TRBV29-1
CSGLEGQETQYF
TGCAGCGGGCTGGAGGGGCAGGAGACCCAGTACTTC
>TRBJ1-3|NA|NA|14|TRBV6-5
CASKTGNSGNTIYF
TGTGCCAGCAAAACAGGGAACTCTGGAAACACCATATATTTT
>TRBJ2-7|NA|TRBD1|14|TRBV19
CASSLDTGEYEQYF
TGTGCCAGTAGTCTCGATACAGGGGAGTACGAGCAGTACTTC
>TRBJ2-7|NA|NA|13|TRBV7-2
CASQRAQGYEQYF
TGTGCCAGCCAGCGGGCCCAGGGCTACGAGCAGTACTTC
>TRBJ1-6|NA|TRBD1|14|TRBV19
CASNQGASNSPLHF
TGTGCCAGTAATCAGGGGGCGAGTAATTCACCCCTCCACTTT
>TRBJ2-3|NA|NA|16|TRBV7-9
CASRLLGGESTDTQYF
TGTGCCAGCAGGCTCCTGGGCGGGGAATCCACAGATACGCAGTATTTT
>TRBJ2-7|NA|NA|14|TRBV18
CASSPSGRVREQYF
TGTGCCAGCTCACCAAGTGGCAGGGTTCGGGAGCAGTACTTC
>TRBJ1-3|NA|NA|16|TRBV15
CATSRDRQGLGNTIYF
TGTGCCACCAGCAGAGATCGGCAGGGCCTTGGAAACACCATATATTTT
>TRBJ2-1|NA|NA|14|TRBV7-9
CASSLSLHPNEQFF
TGTGCCAGCAGCTTGAGCCTCCACCCGAATGAGCAGTTCTTC
>TRBJ1-3|NA|TRBD1|16|TRBV6-6
CASSLAGQGRGNTIYF
TGTGCCAGCAGTTTAGCGGGACAGGGGAGGGGAAACACCATATATTTT
>TRBJ2-7|NA|TRBD1|16|TRBV27
CASSRDRDRGRNEQYF
TGTGCCAGCAGCCGCGACCGGGACAGGGGTAGGAACGAGCAGTACTTC